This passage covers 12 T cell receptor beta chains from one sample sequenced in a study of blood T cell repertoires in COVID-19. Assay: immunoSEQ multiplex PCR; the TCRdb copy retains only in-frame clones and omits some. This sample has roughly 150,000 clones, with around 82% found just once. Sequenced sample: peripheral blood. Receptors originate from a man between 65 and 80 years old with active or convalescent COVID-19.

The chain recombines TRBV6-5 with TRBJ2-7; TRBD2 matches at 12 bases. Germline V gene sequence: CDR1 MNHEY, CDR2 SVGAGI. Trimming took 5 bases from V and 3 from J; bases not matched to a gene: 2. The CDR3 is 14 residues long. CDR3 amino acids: CASSRTSGNYEQYF. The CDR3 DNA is TGTGCCAGCAGTCGGACTAGCGGGAACTACGAGCAGTACTTC.

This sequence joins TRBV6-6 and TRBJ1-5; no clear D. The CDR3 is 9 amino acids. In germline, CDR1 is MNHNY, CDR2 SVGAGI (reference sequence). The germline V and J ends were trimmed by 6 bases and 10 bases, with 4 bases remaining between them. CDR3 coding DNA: TGTGCCAGCAGCCCACCCCAGCATTTT. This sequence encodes CASSPPQHF.

The CDR3 DNA reads as TGTGCCAGCAGCACCTTTAGGGGGCGATATGAAAAACTGTTTTTT. This sequence encodes CASSTFRGRYEKLFF. The chain links TRBV28 to TRBJ1-4; 7 positions agree with TRBD1. Germline CDR1 is MDHEN and CDR2 is SYDVKM. The CDR3 has 15 amino acids. Trimming took 6 bases from V and 6 from J; bases not matched to a gene: 10. Complete variable domain (other parts from reference TRBV28 and TRBJ1-4): DVKVTQSSRYLVKRTGEKVFLECVQDMDHENMFWYRQDPGLGLRLIYFSYDVKMKEKGDIPEGYSVSREKKERFSLILESASTNQTSMYLCASSTFRGRYEKLFFGSGTQLSVL.

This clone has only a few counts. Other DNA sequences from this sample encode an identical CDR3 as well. The CDR3 DNA reads TGTGCCAGCAGCGTAGGGACTAGCGGCTACAATGAGCAGTTCTTC. Translated, it gives CASSVGTSGYNEQFF. This sequence joins TRBV9 and TRBJ2-1; TRBD2 agrees at 10 bases. The CDR3 is 15 residues long. V gave up 0 bases and J gave up 3 bases; unmatched junction bases: 0. Germline CDR1 reads SGDLS; CDR2 reads YYNGEE.

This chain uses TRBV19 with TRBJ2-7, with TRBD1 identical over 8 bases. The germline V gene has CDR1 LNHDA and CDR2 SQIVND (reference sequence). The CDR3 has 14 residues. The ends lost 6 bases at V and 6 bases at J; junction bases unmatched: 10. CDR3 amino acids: CASRRRQGAGEQYF. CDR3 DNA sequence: TGTGCCAGTAGAAGGAGGCAGGGGGCTGGCGAGCAGTACTTC.

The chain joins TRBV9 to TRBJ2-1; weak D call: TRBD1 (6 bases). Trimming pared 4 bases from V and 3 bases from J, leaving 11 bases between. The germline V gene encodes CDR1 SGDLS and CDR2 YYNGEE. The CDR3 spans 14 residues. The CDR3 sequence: CASSTQTGYNEQFF. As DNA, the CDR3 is TGTGCCAGCAGCACACAGACAGGCTACAATGAGCAGTTCTTC.

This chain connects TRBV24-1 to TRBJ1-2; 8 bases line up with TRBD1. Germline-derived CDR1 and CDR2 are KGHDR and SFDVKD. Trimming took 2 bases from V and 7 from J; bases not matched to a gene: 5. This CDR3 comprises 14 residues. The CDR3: CATSDYDRGSGYTF. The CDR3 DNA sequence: TGTGCCACCAGTGATTACGACAGGGGCAGTGGCTACACCTTC.

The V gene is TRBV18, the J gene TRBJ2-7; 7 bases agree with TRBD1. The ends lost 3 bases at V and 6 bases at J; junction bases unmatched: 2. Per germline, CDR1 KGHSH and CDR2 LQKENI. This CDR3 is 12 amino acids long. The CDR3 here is CASSPDRTEQYF. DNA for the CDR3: TGTGCCAGCTCACCGGACAGGACCGAGCAGTACTTC.

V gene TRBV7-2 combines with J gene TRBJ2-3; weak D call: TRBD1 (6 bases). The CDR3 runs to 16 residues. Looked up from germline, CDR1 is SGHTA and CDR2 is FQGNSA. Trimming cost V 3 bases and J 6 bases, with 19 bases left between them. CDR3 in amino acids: CASSLERTAISDTQYF. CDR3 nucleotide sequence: TGTGCCAGCAGCTTGGAAAGGACAGCCATAAGTGATACGCAGTATTTT. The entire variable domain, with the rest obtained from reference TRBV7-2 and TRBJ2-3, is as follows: GAGVSQSPSNKVTEKGKDVELRCDPISGHTALYWYRQSLGQGLEFLIYFQGNSAPDKSGLPSDRFSAERTGGSVSTLTIQRTQQEDSAVYLCASSLERTAISDTQYFGPGTRLTVL.

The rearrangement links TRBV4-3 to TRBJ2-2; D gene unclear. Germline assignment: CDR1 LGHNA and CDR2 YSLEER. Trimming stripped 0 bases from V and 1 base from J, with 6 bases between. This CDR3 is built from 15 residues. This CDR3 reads CASSQDRQNTGELFF. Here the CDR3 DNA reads TGCGCCAGCAGCCAAGATCGACAGAACACCGGGGAGCTGTTTTTT.

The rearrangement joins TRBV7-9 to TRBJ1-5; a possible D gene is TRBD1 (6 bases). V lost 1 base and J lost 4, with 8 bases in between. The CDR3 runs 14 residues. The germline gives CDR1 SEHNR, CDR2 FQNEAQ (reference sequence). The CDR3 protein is CASSLGRGNQPQHF. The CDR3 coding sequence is TGTGCCAGCAGCTTAGGCAGGGGTAATCAGCCCCAGCATTTT. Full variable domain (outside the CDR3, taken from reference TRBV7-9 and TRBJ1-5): DTGVSQNPRHKITKRGQNVTFRCDPISEHNRLYWYRQTLGQGPEFLTYFQNEAQLEKSRLLSDRFSAERPKGSFSTLEIQRTEQGDSAMYLCASSLGRGNQPQHFGDGTRLSIL.

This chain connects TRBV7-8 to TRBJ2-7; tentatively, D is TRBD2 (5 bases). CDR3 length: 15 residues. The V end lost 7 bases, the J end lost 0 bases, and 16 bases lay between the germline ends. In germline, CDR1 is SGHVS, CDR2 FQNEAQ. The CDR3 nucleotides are TGTGCCAGCACCTCCTTCGGGGATCGCTCCTACGAGCAGTACTTC. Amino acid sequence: CASTSFGDRSYEQYF.